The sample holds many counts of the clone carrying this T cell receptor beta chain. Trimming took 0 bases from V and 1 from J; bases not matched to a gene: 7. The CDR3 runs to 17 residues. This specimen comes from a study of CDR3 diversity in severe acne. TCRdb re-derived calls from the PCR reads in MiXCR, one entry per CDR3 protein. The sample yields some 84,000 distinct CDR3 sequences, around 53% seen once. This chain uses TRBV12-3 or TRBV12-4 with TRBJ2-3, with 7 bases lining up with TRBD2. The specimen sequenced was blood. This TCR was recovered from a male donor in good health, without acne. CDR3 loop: CASSLAGGPRGTDTQYF. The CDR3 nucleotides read TGTGCCAGCAGTTTAGCGGGAGGGCCCCGGGGCACAGATACGCAGTATTTT.